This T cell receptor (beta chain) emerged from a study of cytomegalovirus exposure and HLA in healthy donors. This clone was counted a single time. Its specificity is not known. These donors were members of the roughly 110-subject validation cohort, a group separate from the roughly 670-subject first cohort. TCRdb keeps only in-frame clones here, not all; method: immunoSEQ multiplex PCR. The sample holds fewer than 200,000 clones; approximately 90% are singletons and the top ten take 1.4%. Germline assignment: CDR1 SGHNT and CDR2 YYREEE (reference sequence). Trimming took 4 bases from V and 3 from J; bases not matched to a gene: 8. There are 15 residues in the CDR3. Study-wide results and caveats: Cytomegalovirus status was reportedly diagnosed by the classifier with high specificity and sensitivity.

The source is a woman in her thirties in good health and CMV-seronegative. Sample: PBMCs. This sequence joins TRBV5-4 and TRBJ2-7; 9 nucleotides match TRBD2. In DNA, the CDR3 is TGTGCCAGCAGCCAAAAGCGGGGGGCAAACTACGAGCAGTACTTC. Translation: CASSQKRGANYEQYF.